The rows below give T cell receptor beta chains drawn from one sample of a study of Ad26.COV2.S vaccination and SARS-CoV-2 variants. The data were produced by immunoSEQ multiplex PCR, yet TCRdb's version contains in-frame clones alone and is incomplete. The table shows around 250,000 clones, with 70% to 90% occurring only once. The source was peripheral blood, collected in a trial of Ad26.COV2.S vaccine versus placebo. The receptors here all came from a person between 18 and 60 years old who received the Ad26.COV2.S COVID-19 vaccine or a placebo. Both conserved end residues are part of each CDR3. A D gene is named only where the DNA matches it firmly. The size field is filled for only some rows; it gives once, few, many or a size class.

size	V	J	D	length	CDR3	DNA
once	TRBV12-3/TRBV12-4	TRBJ1-1	NA	11	CASSRQAIPFF	TGTGCCAGCAGTCGGCAGGCTATCCCTTTCTTT
NA	TRBV7-9	TRBJ2-7	TRBD1	15	CASSVRDSRSYEQYF	TGTGCCAGCAGCGTCCGGGACAGCCGCTCCTACGAGCAGTACTTC
NA	TRBV2	TRBJ2-1	NA	13	CASGGNPGTEQFF	TGTGCCAGCGGGGGGAACCCGGGTACTGAGCAGTTCTTC
NA	TRBV25-1	TRBJ1-4	NA	15	CASRPAGGQGEKLFF	TGTGCCAGCAGGCCGGCTGGGGGGCAGGGTGAAAAACTGTTTTTT
NA	TRBV7-3	TRBJ2-1	TRBD1	14	CASSSRTGPNEQFF	TGTGCCAGCAGCTCCCGGACAGGGCCCAATGAGCAGTTCTTC
NA	TRBV4-2	TRBJ2-2	TRBD2	17	CASSPPLAGGPTGELFF	TGTGCCAGCAGCCCACCCCTAGCGGGAGGCCCCACCGGGGAGCTGTTTTTT
NA	TRBV19	TRBJ2-7	NA	15	CASSIGLGPSYEQYF	TGTGCCAGTAGTATAGGTTTAGGTCCATCCTACGAGCAGTACTTC
NA	TRBV11-1	TRBJ2-5	NA	16	CASSFEGGTRQETQYF	TGTGCCAGCAGCTTCGAAGGGGGGACTCGACAAGAGACCCAGTACTTC
NA	TRBV10-3	TRBJ2-5	NA	13	CAISELQFETQYF	TGTGCCATCAGTGAACTCCAATTTGAGACCCAGTACTTC
NA	TRBV19	TRBJ1-1	NA	15	CASSPRRGSNTEAFF	TGTGCCAGTAGTCCGCGACGTGGATCAAACACTGAAGCTTTCTTT
NA	TRBV5-5	TRBJ2-2	NA	15	CASSLRSLDTGELFF	TGTGCCAGCAGCTTGCGCTCCCTAGACACCGGGGAGCTGTTTTTT
NA	TRBV12-2	TRBJ1-3	NA	16	CASRLGDRAVGNTIYF	TGTGCAAGTCGCTTAGGGGACAGGGCGGTCGGAAACACCATATATTTT
few	TRBV4-3	TRBJ1-2	NA	14	CASSQDRTARGYTF	TGCGCCAGCAGCCAAGATCGAACAGCTCGCGGCTACACCTTC
once	TRBV7-7	TRBJ2-5	TRBD1	14	CASSLDRIQETQYF	TGTGCTAGCAGCTTGGACAGGATCCAAGAGACCCAGTACTTC
NA	TRBV4-3	TRBJ1-4	NA	14	CASSQAGGNEKLFF	TGCGCCAGCAGCCAAGCGGGCGGCAATGAAAAACTGTTTTTT
NA	TRBV9	TRBJ2-5	NA	15	CASSVAGGAVETQYF	TGTGCCAGCAGCGTCGCCGGTGGGGCAGTAGAGACCCAGTACTTC
NA	TRBV7-8	TRBJ2-3	NA	15	CASRGFRVGTDTQYF	TGTGCCAGCAGGGGTTTCAGGGTGGGAACAGATACGCAGTATTTT
NA	TRBV4-2	TRBJ1-2	NA	15	CASSDISTVNYGYTF	TGTGCCAGCAGCGATATATCGACCGTGAACTATGGCTACACCTTC
NA	TRBV6-5	TRBJ1-3	TRBD1	14	CASSSNRDRGTIYF	TGTGCCAGCAGTTCGAACCGGGACAGGGGTACCATATATTTT
few	TRBV6-4	TRBJ1-5	NA	15	CASSASGDSNQPQHF	TGTGCCAGCAGTGCTTCCGGGGACAGCAATCAGCCCCAGCATTTT
NA	TRBV19	TRBJ1-2	NA	14	CASIPAGSGYGYTF	TGTGCCAGTATTCCTGCAGGGTCGGGCTATGGCTACACCTTC
NA	TRBV4-3	TRBJ2-1	NA	15	CASSQDPGPYNEQFF	TGCGCCAGCAGCCAAGACCCAGGGCCCTACAATGAGCAGTTCTTC
few	TRBV21-1	TRBJ2-3	NA	16	CASSKHSQGCTDTQYF	TGTGCCAGCAGCAAACACTCCCAGGGCTGCACAGATACGCAGTATTTT
NA	TRBV7-9	TRBJ1-1	TRBD1	14	CASSFGQGRAEAFF	TGTGCCAGCAGCTTTGGACAGGGGCGGGCTGAAGCTTTCTTT
few	TRBV9	TRBJ2-7	NA	14	CASTPGLFSYEQYF	TGTGCCAGCACCCCAGGGCTTTTCTCCTACGAGCAGTACTTC
NA	TRBV30	TRBJ2-2	TRBD1	16	CAWKGQGGLVAGELFF	TGTGCCTGGAAGGGACAGGGGGGACTAGTCGCCGGGGAGCTGTTTTTT
NA	TRBV6-1	TRBJ2-4	NA	15	CASSETVLAKNIQYF	TGTGCCAGCAGTGAAACAGTTCTAGCCAAAAACATTCAGTACTTC
NA	TRBV27	TRBJ1-1	TRBD1	12	CASSPDRAVAFF	TGTGCCAGCAGTCCCGACAGGGCTGTAGCTTTCTTT
NA	TRBV7-9	TRBJ2-7	NA	12	CASSETGYEQYF	TGTGCCAGCAGCGAAACAGGATACGAGCAGTACTTC
NA	TRBV2	TRBJ1-6	NA	14	CASTLYRFNSPLHF	TGTGCCAGCACTCTTTACAGGTTTAATTCACCCCTCCACTTT
NA	TRBV5-1	TRBJ2-3	NA	15	CASSLADGGTDTQYF	TGCGCCAGCAGCTTGGCGGACGGGGGCACAGATACGCAGTATTTT
NA	TRBV29-1	TRBJ1-2	NA	13	CSVVAGEGNGYTF	TGCAGCGTTGTTGCGGGAGAAGGAAATGGCTACACCTTC
NA	TRBV4-1	TRBJ1-2	TRBD1	14	CASSQGTGSYGYTF	TGCGCCAGCAGCCAAGGGACAGGCAGCTATGGCTACACCTTC
NA	TRBV6-1	TRBJ2-3	TRBD2	16	CASSERPGGGTDTQYF	TGTGCCAGCAGTGAACGCCCGGGGGGGGGTACAGATACGCAGTATTTT
NA	TRBV5-6	TRBJ2-1	TRBD2	11	CASLAGNEQFF	TGTGCCAGTTTAGCGGGCAATGAGCAGTTCTTC
NA	TRBV7-9	TRBJ2-5	TRBD2	14	CASSQTPGGETQYF	TGTGCCAGCAGCCAGACTCCGGGGGGGGAGACCCAGTACTTC